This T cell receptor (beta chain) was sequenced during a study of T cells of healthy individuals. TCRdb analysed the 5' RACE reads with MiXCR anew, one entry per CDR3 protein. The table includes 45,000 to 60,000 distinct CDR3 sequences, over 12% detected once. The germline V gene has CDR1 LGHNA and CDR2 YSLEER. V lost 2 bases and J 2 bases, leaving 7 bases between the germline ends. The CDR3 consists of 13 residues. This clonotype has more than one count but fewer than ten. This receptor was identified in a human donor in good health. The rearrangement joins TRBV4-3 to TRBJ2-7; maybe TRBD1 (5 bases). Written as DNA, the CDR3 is TGCGCCAGCAGCCAAAAAGGGGCCTACGAGCAGTACTTC. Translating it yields CASSQKGAYEQYF.